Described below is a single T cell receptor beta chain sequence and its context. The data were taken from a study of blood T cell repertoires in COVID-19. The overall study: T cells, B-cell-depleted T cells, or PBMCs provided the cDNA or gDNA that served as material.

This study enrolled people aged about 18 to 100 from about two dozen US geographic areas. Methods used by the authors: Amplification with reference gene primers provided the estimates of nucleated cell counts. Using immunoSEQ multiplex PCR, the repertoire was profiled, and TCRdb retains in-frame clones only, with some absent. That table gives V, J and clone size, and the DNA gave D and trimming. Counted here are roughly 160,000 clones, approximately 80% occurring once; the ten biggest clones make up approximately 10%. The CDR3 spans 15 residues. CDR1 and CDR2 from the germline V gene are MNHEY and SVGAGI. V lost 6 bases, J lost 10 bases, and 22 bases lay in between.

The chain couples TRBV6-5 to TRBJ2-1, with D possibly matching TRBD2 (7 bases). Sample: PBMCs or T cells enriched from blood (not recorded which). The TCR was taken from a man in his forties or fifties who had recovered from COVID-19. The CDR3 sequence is CASRIAEGGPYEQFF. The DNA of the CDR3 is TGTGCCAGCAGGATAGCGGAGGGGGGGCCATACGAGCAGTTCTTC.